Listed here are 23 T cell receptor beta chains from one sample, sequenced in a study of T-cell memory formation after mild COVID-19. TCRdb processed the 5' RACE reads anew with MiXCR; each CDR3 protein has one entry. In the table there are over 450,000 distinct CDR3 sequences, 20% of which are singletons. The specimen sequenced was PBMCs or a T cell subset sorted from them (not recorded which). The receptor set was obtained from an adult woman who had mild COVID-19 (a few samples of this study predate the infection). Cell type and time point are not known.

This clonotype has more than one count but fewer than ten. The gene calls are TRBV20-1 and TRBJ2-5, with D perhaps matching TRBD1 (5 bases). The germline gives CDR1 DFQATT, CDR2 SNEGSKA (reference sequence). The CDR3 runs 14 residues. The germline V and J ends were trimmed by 0 bases and 3 bases, with 11 bases remaining between them. CDR3 residues: CSARDRVVKETQYF. CDR3 DNA sequence: TGCAGTGCTAGAGACAGGGTAGTGAAAGAGACCCAGTACTTC.

This clonotype was seen more than once but under ten times. The chain combines TRBV7-3 with TRBJ2-1; 10 positions agree with TRBD2. J was trimmed by 1 base and V by 4 bases; bases with no gene match: 7. Looked up from germline, CDR1 is SGHTA and CDR2 is FQGTGA. The CDR3 is 17 amino acids. CDR3 protein: CASSSSSGSPSYNEQFF. The DNA of the CDR3 is TGTGCCAGCAGCTCATCTAGCGGGAGTCCGTCCTACAATGAGCAGTTCTTC.

The sample holds a few counts of this clonotype. The V call is TRBV12-3 or TRBV12-4, the J call TRBJ2-3; 8 nucleotides match TRBD2. Trimming removed 6 bases from V and 5 bases from J; junction bases left unmatched: 13. This CDR3 is 16 amino acids long. CDR3 residues: CASRPLTGGAGDTQYF. The DNA for the CDR3 is TGTGCCAGCAGACCGCTTACGGGGGGGGCCGGAGATACGCAGTATTTT.

This clonotype was observed a handful of times. V and J are TRBV5-1 and TRBJ2-5; D might be TRBD2 (6 bases). Trimming removed 3 bases at V and 6 bases at J, with 18 bases between. The germline CDR1 and CDR2 sequences are SGHRS and YFSETQ. The CDR3 extends over 15 amino acids. Written as DNA, the CDR3 is TGCGCCAGCAGCTCTGCGGGACTCCTCACGAAGACCCAGTACTTC. It translates to CASSSAGLLTKTQYF.

This sequence joins TRBV12-3 or TRBV12-4 and TRBJ2-1; D uncertain. The CDR3 runs to 11 residues. The V end lost 6 bases, the J end lost 6 bases, and 6 bases lay between the germline ends. The DNA of the CDR3 is TGTGCCAGCAGAGCCCGCAATGAGCAGTTCTTC. As protein: CASRARNEQFF.

This clonotype has more than one count but fewer than ten. The chain has TRBV20-1 and TRBJ1-5; TRBD1 aligns across 12 bases. Germline V gives CDR1 DFQATT, CDR2 SNEGSKA (reference sequence). Germline trimming cut 6 bases from V and 6 bases from J; bases unmatched to any gene: 6. The CDR3 contains 14 residues. The CDR3 reads CSAGDRGRFQPQHF. The CDR3 coding sequence is TGCAGTGCGGGGGACAGGGGGCGCTTTCAGCCCCAGCATTTT.

In this sample, this clonotype turned up a few times. V is TRBV12-3 or TRBV12-4 and J is TRBJ1-2; D gene uncertain. CDR3 length equals 12 residues. The V gene lost 6 bases and the J gene lost 10 bases, with 15 bases spanning the gap. CDR3 region: CASRLDGSLYTF. As DNA, the CDR3 is TGTGCCAGCAGACTCGACGGCTCCCTCTACACCTTC.

The rearrangement uses TRBV4-2 and TRBJ2-7; D is unresolved. This CDR3 has 14 residues. V lost 0 bases to trimming and J lost 1 base, with 7 bases between them. The V gene's germline CDR1 is LGHNA and CDR2 YNFKEQ. CDR3 amino acids: CASSQDYSSYEQYF. In nucleotides, the CDR3 is TGTGCCAGCAGCCAAGACTACTCTTCCTACGAGCAGTACTTC.

The chain recombines TRBV3-1 with TRBJ2-7; D gene unclear. Germline V gene lookup returns CDR1 LGHDT and CDR2 YNNKEL (reference sequence). CDR3 size: 12 residues. The V gene lost 1 base and the J gene lost 7 bases, with 8 bases spanning the gap. CDR3 protein: CASSQVSTEQYF. The CDR3 nucleotides are TGTGCCAGCAGCCAAGTATCGACTGAGCAGTACTTC.

This clonotype appeared a few times. This chain joins TRBV7-3 and TRBJ2-3; D might be TRBD2 (7 bases). The CDR3 is 16 residues long. The germline V gene encodes CDR1 SGHTA and CDR2 FQGTGA. Trimming left V 1 base short and J 0 bases short, with 11 bases between. The CDR3 region is CASSLIGGASTDTQYF. CDR3 DNA sequence: TGTGCCAGCAGCTTAATTGGGGGGGCCAGCACAGATACGCAGTATTTT. The full variable domain, in which reference TRBV7-3 and TRBJ2-3 provide the parts outside the CDR3, is GAGVSQTPSNKVTEKGKYVELRCDPISGHTALYWYRQSLGQGPEFLIYFQGTGAADDSGLPNDRFFAVRPEGSVSTLKIQRTERGDSAVYLCASSLIGGASTDTQYFGPGTRLTVL.

This clonotype came up a few times. One end of the junction does not line up with germline, which may come from a read error. The V and J genes are TRBV19 and TRBJ2-1, with TRBD2 identical over 7 bases. This CDR3 comprises 14 residues. Germline V gene data show CDR1 as LNHDA and CDR2 as SQIVND (reference sequence). The CDR3 loop is CASSIGGRDNDQFF. The CDR3 region has the DNA TGTGCCAGTAGTATAGGCGGGAGAGACAATGATCAGTTCTTC.

The rearrangement uses TRBV7-6 and TRBJ2-1; D possibly corresponds to TRBD1 (6 bases). The germline V and J ends were trimmed by 1 base and 6 bases, with 7 bases remaining between them. The CDR3 has 13 residues. The V gene's germline CDR1 is SGHVS and CDR2 FNYEAQ. The CDR3 bases are TGTGCCAGCAGCTTAGTGGGGGCCAATGAGCAGTTCTTC. Protein sequence: CASSLVGANEQFF.

This clonotype was observed a handful of times. The V and J genes are TRBV6-2 or TRBV6-3 and TRBJ2-1, with 7 bases that match TRBD2. The CDR3 contains 15 residues. Germline V CDR1 and CDR2: MNHEY, SVGEGT. Trimming took 6 bases from V and 5 from J; bases not matched to a gene: 10. The CDR3 spells CASRTPGLSNNEQFF. The CDR3 bases are TGTGCCAGCAGAACCCCGGGACTATCGAACAATGAGCAGTTCTTC.

The chain joins TRBV5-1 to TRBJ2-1; TRBD2 aligns across 14 bases. Germline loops: CDR1 SGHRS, CDR2 YFSETQ. The CDR3 runs 15 residues. Losses at the gene ends were 4 bases for V and 8 bases for J; bases not matched to a gene: 5. Here the CDR3 reads CASSRGTSGGYEQFF. The CDR3 nucleotides read TGCGCCAGCAGCAGAGGGACTAGCGGGGGCTATGAGCAGTTCTTC.

The chain recombines TRBV6-2 or TRBV6-3 with TRBJ1-2, with 9 bases that match TRBD1. Germline CDR1 and CDR2: MNHEY and SVGEGT. The V gene end was trimmed by 2 bases and the J gene end by 0 bases; junction bases not matched to a gene: 13. This CDR3 spans 19 amino acids. The CDR3 region is CASSYASAPGTGTNYGYTF. The CDR3, as DNA: TGTGCCAGCAGTTACGCGTCCGCCCCCGGGACAGGGACTAACTATGGCTACACCTTC.

This clonotype was seen a handful of times. This chain links TRBV7-2 with TRBJ2-1; 8 positions agree with TRBD2. The V gene end was trimmed by 3 bases and the J gene end by 6 bases; junction bases not matched to a gene: 10. Germline V gives CDR1 SGHTA, CDR2 FQGNSA. This CDR3 comprises 16 residues. CDR3: CASSLGAGAVLNEQFF. The CDR3 DNA is TGTGCCAGCAGCTTGGGAGCGGGAGCCGTCCTCAATGAGCAGTTCTTC.

V gene TRBV5-1 combines with J gene TRBJ1-3, with a possible D match to TRBD1 (5 bases). The CDR3 runs to 15 residues. Germline CDR1 is SGHRS and CDR2 is YFSETQ. The ends were cut back, 3 bases at V and 1 base at J, with 11 bases in the middle. The CDR3 region is CASSSHPGSGNTIYF. DNA of the CDR3: TGCGCCAGCAGCTCACACCCAGGGTCTGGAAACACCATATATTTT.

V is TRBV21-1 and J is TRBJ2-3; the listed D gene, TRBD2, was not tested against the DNA. TRBV21-1 is labeled a pseudogene. CDR3 length: 16 residues. This chain's CDR3 is CASSKGGSNRTDTQYF. The CDR3 DNA reads as TGTGCCAGCAGCAAGGGCGGGAGTAACCGCACAGATACGCAGTATTTT.

This clonotype was recorded a few times. The gene calls are TRBV12-3 or TRBV12-4 and TRBJ1-1; 7 nucleotides line up with TRBD1. This CDR3 comprises 17 residues. The J segment lost 0 bases and the V segment lost 2 bases, leaving 9 bases of the junction unmatched. CDR3 region: CASSLMGTVVMNTEAFF. Written as DNA, the CDR3 is TGTGCCAGCAGTTTAATGGGGACAGTGGTTATGAACACTGAAGCTTTCTTT.

The V gene is TRBV5-8, the J gene TRBJ1-1; D is unclear. The length of the CDR3 is 14 residues. V lost 4 bases, J lost 0 bases, and 10 bases lay in between. Germline values: CDR1 SGHTS, CDR2 YDEGEE. CDR3 loop: CASSTLVLNTEAFF. The CDR3 DNA sequence: TGTGCCAGCAGCACGTTAGTTCTGAACACTGAAGCTTTCTTT.

This clonotype was found many times. The V call is TRBV12-3 or TRBV12-4, the J call TRBJ2-7, with D perhaps being TRBD1 or TRBD2 (6 bases each). The CDR3 covers 13 residues. Trimming shortened V by 3 bases and J by 7 bases, and 13 bases separated the two germline ends. The CDR3 sequence is CASSFMLGGEQYF. As DNA, the CDR3 is TGTGCCAGCAGTTTCATGCTAGGGGGGGAGCAGTACTTC.

This clonotype has ten or more counts. V usage is TRBV4-3 and J usage is TRBJ2-1, with 10 bases lining up with TRBD2. Germline V lookup: CDR1 LGHNA, CDR2 YSLEER. V lost 0 bases and J lost 7; bases outside the gene matches: 9. This CDR3 comprises 17 residues. The CDR3 DNA is TGCGCCAGCAGCCAAGATCCAGCGGGAGGGGGTCGAAATGAGCAGTTCTTC. Its protein product is CASSQDPAGGGRNEQFF.

The V call is TRBV27, the J call TRBJ2-2, with TRBD1 matching over 8 bases. The CDR3 is 16 amino acids. CDR1 MNHEY and CDR2 SMNVEV come from the germline V gene (reference sequence). V lost 2 bases, J lost 7 bases, and 9 bases stayed unmatched. This chain's CDR3 is CASSLKVRGPDGELFF. The CDR3 region has the DNA TGTGCCAGCAGTTTAAAGGTCAGGGGGCCGGACGGGGAGCTGTTTTTT.